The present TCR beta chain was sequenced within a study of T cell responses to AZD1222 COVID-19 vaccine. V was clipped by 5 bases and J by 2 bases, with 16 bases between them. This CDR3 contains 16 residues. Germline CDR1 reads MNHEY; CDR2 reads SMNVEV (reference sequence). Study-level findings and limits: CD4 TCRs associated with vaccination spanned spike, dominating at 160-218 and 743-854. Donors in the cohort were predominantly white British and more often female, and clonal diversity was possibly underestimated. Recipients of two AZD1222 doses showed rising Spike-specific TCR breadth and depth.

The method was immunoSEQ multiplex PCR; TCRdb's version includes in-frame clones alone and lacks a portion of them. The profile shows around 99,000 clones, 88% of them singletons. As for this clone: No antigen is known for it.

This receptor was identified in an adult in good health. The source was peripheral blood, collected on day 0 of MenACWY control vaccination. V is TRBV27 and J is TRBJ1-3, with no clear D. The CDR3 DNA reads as TGTGCCAGCAGTCCATCCCCGGGCCTTGCTGGAAACACCATATATTTT. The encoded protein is CASSPSPGLAGNTIYF.